Each of the 2 T cell receptor beta chains below was sequenced from the same sample in a study of shared clonotypes between healthy human individuals. Using immunoSEQ multiplex PCR, the repertoire was profiled, and TCRdb retains in-frame clones only, with some absent. This sample has some 700,000 clones, with about 90% found just once. Material for sequencing was memory CD8+ T cells from PBMCs. The sample's subset: CD45RO+ cells pooled with CCR7-negative TemRA cells. These receptors were taken from a man in his late teens or twenties in good health. Some clones in this sample may be carry-over from other donors' samples.

The chain recombines TRBV4-1 with TRBJ2-1; a weak D match, TRBD2 (6 bases). CDR3 length equals 16 residues. The V end lost 0 bases, the J end lost 4 bases, and 13 bases lay between the germline ends. CDR1 is MGHRA and CDR2 is YSYEKL in the germline V gene. The CDR3 bases are TGCGCCAGCAGCCAAGATGGGGGTAGCGGATACAATGAGCAGTTCTTC. Its protein is CASSQDGGSGYNEQFF.

The chain carries TRBV28 and TRBJ2-1, with 11 bases lining up with TRBD2. The CDR3 has 18 residues. Germline CDR1 and CDR2: MDHEN and SYDVKM. Unmatched junction bases numbered 9, after V lost 3 bases and J lost 2 bases. The CDR3 protein is CASSLGLADQDTYNEQFF. CDR3 nucleotides: TGTGCCAGCAGTTTGGGACTAGCGGATCAGGACACCTACAATGAGCAGTTCTTC.